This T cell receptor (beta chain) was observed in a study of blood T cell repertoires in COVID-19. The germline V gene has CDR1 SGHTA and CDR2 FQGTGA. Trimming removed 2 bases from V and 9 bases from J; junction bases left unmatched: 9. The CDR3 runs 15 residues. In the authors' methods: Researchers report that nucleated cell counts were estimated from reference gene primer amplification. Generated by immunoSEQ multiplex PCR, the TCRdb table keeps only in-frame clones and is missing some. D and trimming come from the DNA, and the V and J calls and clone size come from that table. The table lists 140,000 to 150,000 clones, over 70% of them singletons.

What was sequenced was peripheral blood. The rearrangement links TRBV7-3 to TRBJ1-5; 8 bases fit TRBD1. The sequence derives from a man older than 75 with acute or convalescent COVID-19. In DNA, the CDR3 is TGTGCCAGCAGCTTAGGGAGACAGGGGCAGACGCCCCAGCATTTT. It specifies CASSLGRQGQTPQHF.